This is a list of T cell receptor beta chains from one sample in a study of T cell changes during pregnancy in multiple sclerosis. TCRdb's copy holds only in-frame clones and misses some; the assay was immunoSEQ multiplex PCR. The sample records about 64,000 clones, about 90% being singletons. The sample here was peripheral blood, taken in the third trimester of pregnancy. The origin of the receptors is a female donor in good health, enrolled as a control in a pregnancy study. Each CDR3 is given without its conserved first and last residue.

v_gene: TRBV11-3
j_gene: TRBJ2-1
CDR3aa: ASGSGRSSYNEQF

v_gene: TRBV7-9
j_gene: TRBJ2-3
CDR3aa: ASSPGTSGRDTQY

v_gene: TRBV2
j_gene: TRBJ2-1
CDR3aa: ASSERGLAGGNEQF

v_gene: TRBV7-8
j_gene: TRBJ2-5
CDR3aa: ASSLTSVQETQY

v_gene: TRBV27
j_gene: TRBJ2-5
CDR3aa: ASAPWGEIQETQY

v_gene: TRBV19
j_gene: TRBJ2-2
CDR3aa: ASSAGGRTGELF

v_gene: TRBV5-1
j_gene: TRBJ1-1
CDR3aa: ASRAGGGNTEAF

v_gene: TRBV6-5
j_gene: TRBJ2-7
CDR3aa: ASSRREGAYEQY

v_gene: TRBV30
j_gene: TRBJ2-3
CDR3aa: AWRRAGTQY

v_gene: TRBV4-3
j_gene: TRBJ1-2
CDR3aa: ASSQDQAGIYGYT

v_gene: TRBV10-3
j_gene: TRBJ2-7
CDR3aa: AISRQGTYEQY

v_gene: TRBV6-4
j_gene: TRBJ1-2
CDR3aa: ASSPGTGGRYGYT

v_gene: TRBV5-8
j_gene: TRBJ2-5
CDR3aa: ASSLISRQGAETQY

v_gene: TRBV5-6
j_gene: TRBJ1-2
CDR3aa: ASSSGTVNYGYT

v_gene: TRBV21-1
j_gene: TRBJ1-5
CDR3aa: ASIRTGAPQH

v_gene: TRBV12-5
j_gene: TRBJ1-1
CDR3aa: ASGLDGTIRRDTEAF

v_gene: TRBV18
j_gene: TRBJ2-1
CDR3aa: ASSPGLAGGPNEQF

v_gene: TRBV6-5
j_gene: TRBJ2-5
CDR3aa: ASSRGLAGQETQY